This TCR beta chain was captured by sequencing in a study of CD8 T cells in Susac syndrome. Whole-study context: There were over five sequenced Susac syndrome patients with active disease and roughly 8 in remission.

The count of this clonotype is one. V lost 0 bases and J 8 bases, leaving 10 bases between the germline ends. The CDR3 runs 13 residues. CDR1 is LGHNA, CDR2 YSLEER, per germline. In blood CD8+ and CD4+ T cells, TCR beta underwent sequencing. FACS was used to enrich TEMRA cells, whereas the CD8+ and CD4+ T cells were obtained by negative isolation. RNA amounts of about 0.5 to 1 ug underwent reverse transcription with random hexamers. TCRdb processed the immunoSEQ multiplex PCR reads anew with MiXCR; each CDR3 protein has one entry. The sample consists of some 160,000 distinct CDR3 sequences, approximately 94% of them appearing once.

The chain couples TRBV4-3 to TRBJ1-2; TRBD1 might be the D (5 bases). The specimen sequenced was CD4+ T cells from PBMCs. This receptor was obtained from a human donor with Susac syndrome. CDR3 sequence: CASSQDRERGYTF. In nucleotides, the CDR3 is TGCGCCAGCAGCCAAGACAGGGAAAGAGGCTACACCTTC.